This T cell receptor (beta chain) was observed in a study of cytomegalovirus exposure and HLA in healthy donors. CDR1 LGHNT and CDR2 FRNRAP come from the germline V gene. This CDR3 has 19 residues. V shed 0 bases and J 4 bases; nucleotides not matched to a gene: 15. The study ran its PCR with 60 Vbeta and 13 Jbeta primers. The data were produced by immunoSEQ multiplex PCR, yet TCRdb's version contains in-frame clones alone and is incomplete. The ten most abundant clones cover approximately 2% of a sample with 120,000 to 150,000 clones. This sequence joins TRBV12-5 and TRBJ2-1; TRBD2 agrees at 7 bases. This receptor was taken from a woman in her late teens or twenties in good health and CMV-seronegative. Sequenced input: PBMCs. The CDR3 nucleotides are TGTGCTAGTGGTTTGGTACTCTTTGGGCGGGAGAGGTCATACAATGAGCAGTTCTTC. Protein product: CASGLVLFGRERSYNEQFF.